These 20 T cell receptor beta chains came from one sample sequenced in a study of blood T cells in healthy people across ages. A J-beta primer mix and a sample-barcoded 5' primer were used in a second PCR of about 7 to 12 cycles. TCRdb processed the 5' RACE reads anew with MiXCR; each CDR3 protein has one entry. The sample yields about 1.1 million distinct CDR3 sequences, more than 30% seen once. Sequenced input: blood. These receptors came from a man between 18 and 29 years old in good health.

The chain couples TRBV9 to TRBJ2-3; the match to TRBD1 covers 9 bases. This CDR3 spans 17 amino acids. Germline V CDR1 and CDR2: SGDLS, YYNGEE. J lost 6 bases, V lost 3 bases, and 14 bases had no gene match. This chain's CDR3 is CASSGSNTGGSYDTQYF. DNA for the CDR3: TGTGCCAGCAGCGGGAGCAACACAGGGGGCTCGTACGATACGCAGTATTTT.

This rearrangement joins TRBV6-5 to TRBJ2-7; 7 bases line up with TRBD1. The CDR3 sequence is 14 residues long. Per germline, CDR1 MNHEY and CDR2 SVGAGI. V lost 5 bases and J lost 4; bases outside the gene matches: 8. CDR3 sequence reads: CASSNPGTEYEQYF. The CDR3 bases are TGTGCCAGCAGTAACCCCGGGACAGAATACGAGCAGTACTTC.

The sample holds a few counts of this clonotype. V is TRBV4-3 and J is TRBJ2-1, with D uncertain. The germline V gene has CDR1 LGHNA and CDR2 YSLEER. The CDR3 is made up of 17 amino acids. V lost 0 bases and J lost 0, with 12 bases in between. The CDR3 region is CASSQELAASSYNEQFF. CDR3 coding DNA: TGCGCCAGCAGCCAAGAGCTGGCGGCCAGCTCCTACAATGAGCAGTTCTTC.

The chain joins TRBV20-1 to TRBJ2-1, with 8 nucleotides matching TRBD2. CDR1 DFQATT and CDR2 SNEGSKA come from the germline V gene (reference sequence). Germline trimming cut 3 bases from V and 9 bases from J; bases unmatched to any gene: 13. There are 15 residues in the CDR3. CDR3: CSARPSRTSKTEQFF. The CDR3 bases are TGCAGTGCTAGGCCCTCAAGGACTAGCAAAACTGAGCAGTTCTTC.

This clonotype was seen more than once but under ten times. The rearrangement joins TRBV28 to TRBJ2-7; D is tentatively TRBD1 or TRBD2 (5 bases each). CDR3 length equals 13 residues. The V gene lost 2 bases and the J gene lost 6 bases, with 11 bases spanning the gap. CDR1 is MDHEN, CDR2 SYDVKM, per germline. The CDR3 sequence is CASSLGGVREQYF. Written as DNA, the CDR3 is TGTGCCAGCAGTTTAGGGGGTGTTCGCGAGCAGTACTTC. The full variable domain, its missing parts supplied by reference TRBV28 and TRBJ2-7, is DVKVTQSSRYLVKRTGEKVFLECVQDMDHENMFWYRQDPGLGLRLIYFSYDVKMKEKGDIPEGYSVSREKKERFSLILESASTNQTSMYLCASSLGGVREQYFGPGTRLTVT.

The table lists this clonotype with a few counts. V is TRBV27 and J is TRBJ2-7, with D possibly TRBD2 on 7 matching bases. Germline V gives CDR1 MNHEY, CDR2 SMNVEV (reference sequence). There are 17 residues in the CDR3. V was shortened by 8 bases and J by 2 bases, with 25 bases between the two germline ends. The CDR3 DNA reads TGTGCCAGCGCTGACTGGGGGGGCAGTAGAAGGACCTACGAGCAGTACTTC. Amino acids: CASADWGGSRRTYEQYF.

The chain couples TRBV5-1 to TRBJ1-1; no firm D call. Germline loops: CDR1 SGHRS, CDR2 YFSETQ. Trimming removed 4 bases from V and 0 bases from J, with 16 bases in between. The CDR3 has 16 amino acids. The chain's CDR3 is CASSPMDRNMNTEAFF. CDR3 DNA: TGCGCCAGCAGCCCGATGGACCGTAACATGAACACTGAAGCTTTCTTT.

The chain recombines TRBV27 with TRBJ2-2; D is ambiguous. The V gene's germline CDR1 is MNHEY and CDR2 SMNVEV (reference sequence). The germline V and J ends were trimmed by 5 bases and 6 bases, with 10 bases remaining between them. This CDR3 region has 13 residues. In nucleotides, the CDR3 is TGTGCCAGCAGTCCCCAGAGGTCCGGGGAGCTGTTTTTT. Translated, it gives CASSPQRSGELFF.

As DNA, the CDR3 is TGCGCCAGCAGCCAAGAGTTTACAAGCCCCACAGATACGCAGTATTTT. Protein sequence: CASSQEFTSPTDTQYF. The chain couples TRBV4-1 to TRBJ2-3; D not resolved. In germline, CDR1 is MGHRA, CDR2 YSYEKL. Between the trimmed V and J ends, which lost 0 bases and 2 bases, there was a span of 12 bases. CDR3 length: 16 amino acids.

This sequence joins TRBV7-9 and TRBJ1-2; maybe TRBD1 (5 bases). CDR1 SEHNR and CDR2 FQNEAQ come from the germline V gene (reference sequence). The CDR3 covers 16 residues. V shed 2 bases and J shed 6 bases, with 19 bases lying between them. This CDR3 is CASSLLVRGGIHGYTF. CDR3 in DNA: TGTGCCAGCAGCTTACTAGTTCGGGGGGGAATACATGGCTACACCTTC. The complete variable domain, with remaining parts taken from reference TRBV7-9 and TRBJ1-2, reads DTGVSQNPRHKITKRGQNVTFRCDPISEHNRLYWYRQTLGQGPEFLTYFQNEAQLEKSRLLSDRFSAERPKGSFSTLEIQRTEQGDSAMYLCASSLLVRGGIHGYTFGSGTRLTVV.

V is TRBV20-1 and J is TRBJ2-3; 7 bases line up with TRBD1. From germline, CDR1 is DFQATT and CDR2 SNEGSKA (reference sequence). The CDR3 contains 14 residues. Germline trimming cut 6 bases from V and 2 bases from J; bases unmatched to any gene: 8. The CDR3 sequence is CSATDRPFTDTQYF. CDR3 in DNA: TGCAGTGCCACGGACAGGCCGTTCACAGATACGCAGTATTTT.

The rearrangement links TRBV12-3 or TRBV12-4 to TRBJ2-7; 10 bases fit TRBD1. Trimming took 10 bases from V and 4 from J; bases not matched to a gene: 10. CDR3 length: 14 amino acids. The CDR3 DNA follows: TGTGCCACCCGGGCCGGGACAGGGGCATACGAGCAGTACTTC. It codes for CATRAGTGAYEQYF.

This clonotype was seen more than once but under ten times. The genes are TRBV2 and TRBJ2-5; 8 bases line up with TRBD2. Trimming removed 3 bases from V and 3 bases from J; junction bases left unmatched: 6. Germline values: CDR1 SNHLY, CDR2 FYNNEI. The CDR3 sequence is 15 residues long. CDR3 protein: CASSDGGGLEETQYF. CDR3 sequence (DNA): TGTGCCAGCAGTGATGGCGGGGGACTAGAAGAGACCCAGTACTTC.

This sequence joins TRBV7-9 and TRBJ2-7; D is perhaps TRBD2 (7 bases). The germline V and J ends were trimmed by 5 bases and 4 bases, with 21 bases remaining between them. Per the germline V gene, CDR1 is SEHNR and CDR2 is FQNEAQ (reference sequence). The CDR3 has 16 residues. The DNA for the CDR3 is TGTGCCAGCAGCCGGGACCTCCGGGGGGCCCTATACGAGCAGTACTTC. Translation: CASSRDLRGALYEQYF.

The chain employs TRBV5-1 and TRBJ1-2; 9 nucleotides align to TRBD1. V was pared by 3 bases and J by 6 bases, with 9 bases of the junction left unmatched. The germline gives CDR1 SGHRS, CDR2 YFSETQ. The CDR3 is 15 residues long. CDR3 in DNA: TGCGCCAGCAGCTCCCCGGGACAGGGACCGGATGGCTACACCTTC. Translation: CASSSPGQGPDGYTF. Using reference TRBV5-1 and TRBJ1-2 for the parts outside the CDR3, the full variable domain is KAGVTQTPRYLIKTRGQQVTLSCSPISGHRSVSWYQQTPGQGLQFLFEYFSETQRNKGNFPGRFSGRQFSNSRSEMNVSTLELGDSALYLCASSSPGQGPDGYTFGSGTRLTVV.

The V and J genes are TRBV20-1 and TRBJ2-3, with a weak D call TRBD2 (5 bases). The CDR3 length is 15 residues. Germline V gene lookup returns CDR1 DFQATT and CDR2 SNEGSKA (reference sequence). V was shortened by 3 bases and J by 2 bases, with 15 bases between the two germline ends. The CDR3 loop reads CSARPASSVTDTQYF. The CDR3 DNA is TGCAGTGCTAGGCCGGCTAGCTCAGTCACAGATACGCAGTATTTT.

A few counts support this clonotype. The chain recombines TRBV29-1 with TRBJ2-1, with D perhaps matching TRBD1 (5 bases). The J call may be in error: the DNA end matches TRBJ2-7 better. The CDR3 has 15 residues. Germline V gene lookup returns CDR1 SQVTM and CDR2 ANQGSEA. DNA for the CDR3: TGCAGCACAGCCAACAGGTTTAGCTCCTACAATGAGCAGTACTTC. This encodes CSTANRFSSYNEQYF.

The CDR3 loop is CASSQDMGGEQYF. CDR3 nucleotides: TGTGCCAGCAGCCAAGATATGGGGGGTGAGCAGTACTTC. The gene calls are TRBV4-2 and TRBJ2-5, with TRBD2 as a possible D gene (6 bases). Germline V gene data show CDR1 as LGHNA and CDR2 as YNFKEQ. This CDR3 has 13 residues. The V end lost 0 bases, the J end lost 11 bases, and 13 bases lay between the germline ends.

In this sample, this clonotype turned up a few times. The chain carries TRBV5-1 and TRBJ1-1, with a weak D call TRBD1 (5 bases). V shed 6 bases and J shed 4 bases, with 13 bases lying between them. This CDR3 region has 13 residues. Germline V gene lookup returns CDR1 SGHRS and CDR2 YFSETQ. The CDR3 loop reads CASKDTGATEAFF. DNA of the CDR3: TGCGCCAGCAAAGACACCGGGGCCACTGAAGCTTTCTTT.

CDR3 nucleotide sequence: TGTGCCAGCAGCAAGACTAGCGGGGGGTGGCAGGAGACCCAGTACTTC. Translating it yields CASSKTSGGWQETQYF. The V call is TRBV9, the J call TRBJ2-5; 13 bases match TRBD2. Germline loops: CDR1 SGDLS, CDR2 YYNGEE. This CDR3 has 16 residues. Trimming took 4 bases from V and 5 from J; bases not matched to a gene: 8.